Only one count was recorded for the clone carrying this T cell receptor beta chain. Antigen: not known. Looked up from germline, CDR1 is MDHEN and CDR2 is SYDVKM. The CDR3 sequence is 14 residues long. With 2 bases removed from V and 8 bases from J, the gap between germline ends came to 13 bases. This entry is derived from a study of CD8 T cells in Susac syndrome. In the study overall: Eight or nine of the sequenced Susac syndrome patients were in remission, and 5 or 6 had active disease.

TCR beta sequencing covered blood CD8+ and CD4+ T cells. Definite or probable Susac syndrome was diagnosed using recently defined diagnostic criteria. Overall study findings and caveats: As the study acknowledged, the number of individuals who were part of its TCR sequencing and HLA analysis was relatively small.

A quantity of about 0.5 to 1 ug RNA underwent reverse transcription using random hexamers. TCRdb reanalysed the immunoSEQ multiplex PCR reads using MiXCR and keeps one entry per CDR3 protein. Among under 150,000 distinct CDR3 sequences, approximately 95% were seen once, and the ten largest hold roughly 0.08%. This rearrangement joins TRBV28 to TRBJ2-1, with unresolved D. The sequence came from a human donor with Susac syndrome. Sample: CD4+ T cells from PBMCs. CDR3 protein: CASSLEPRTYEQFF. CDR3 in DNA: TGTGCCAGCAGTTTAGAGCCACGGACGTATGAGCAGTTCTTC.